This T cell receptor beta chain was profiled in a study of blood T cells in healthy people across ages. V dropped 5 bases and J dropped 2 bases, with 14 bases sitting between them. Germline CDR1 and CDR2: SGHTA and FQGNSA. The CDR3 contains 15 residues. This clonotype was seen a few times. Its matching antigen is unknown. At least 6 million PBMCs were isolated per sample. The study, taken as a whole, reports: Both higher diversity and more naive CD4+ cells marked long-lived donors when set against aged donors. Strongly correlated with naive T cell percentage was TCR beta diversity.

A second PCR of 7 to 11 cycles used a sample-barcoded 5' primer and a J-beta primer mix. Each CDR3 protein gets one entry after TCRdb re-called the 5' RACE reads with MiXCR. Of fewer than 2,000,000 distinct CDR3 sequences detected, almost 35% appear once; the ten largest clones hold around 11%. The sequence was collected from a woman in her twenties or thirties in good health. The chain recombines TRBV7-2 with TRBJ2-3; the D gene is possibly TRBD1 (5 bases). The specimen was blood. CDR3 DNA sequence: TGTGCCAGCAGCCCCGACAGAAAGCTCACAGATACGCAGTATTTT. It specifies CASSPDRKLTDTQYF. The complete variable domain, with remaining parts taken from reference TRBV7-2 and TRBJ2-3, reads GAGVSQSPSNKVTEKGKDVELRCDPISGHTALYWYRQSLGQGLEFLIYFQGNSAPDKSGLPSDRFSAERTGGSVSTLTIQRTQQEDSAVYLCASSPDRKLTDTQYFGPGTRLTVL.